This TCR beta chain was captured in a study of blood T cell repertoires in COVID-19. The overall study: Acute and convalescent COVID-19 specimens originated in the United States, Italy and Spain.

The CDR3 is made up of 15 amino acids. In germline, CDR1 is SGHKS, CDR2 YYEKEE (reference sequence). The V and J ends lost 0 bases and 1 base respectively, with 9 bases between them. In the original workflow: Using reference gene primer amplification, nucleated cell counts were estimated. Sequenced by immunoSEQ multiplex PCR; TCRdb stores in-frame clones only, minus some. The DNA was the basis for D and trimming; V, J and clone size are from that table. The sample consists of 200,000 to 250,000 clones, approximately 83% of them appearing once. The V gene is TRBV5-5, the J gene TRBJ2-3; no firm D call. Material for sequencing was peripheral blood. This receptor was obtained from a woman aged 25 to 39 who had recovered from COVID-19. CDR3 loop: CASSLGAHGTDTQYF. The CDR3 DNA reads as TGTGCCAGCAGCTTGGGCGCGCACGGCACAGATACGCAGTATTTT.